Listed here are 3 T cell receptor beta chains from one sample, sequenced in a study of blood T cell repertoires in COVID-19. Some clones are missing from TCRdb's copy, which holds only in-frame ones; the method was immunoSEQ multiplex PCR. The repertoire holds over 150,000 clones, with about 91% as singletons. The sample taken for sequencing was peripheral blood. These receptors all stem from a woman aged 55-75 years who had recovered from COVID-19.

The chain uses TRBV6-5 and TRBJ2-7, with 8 bases identical to TRBD1. Per germline, CDR1 MNHEY and CDR2 SVGAGI. There are 15 residues in the CDR3. Germline trimming cut 5 bases from V and 3 bases from J; bases unmatched to any gene: 9. CDR3 protein: CASSPTGTGVYEQYF. CDR3 sequence (DNA): TGTGCCAGCAGTCCCACCGGGACAGGAGTCTACGAGCAGTACTTC.

This clone was counted a single time. This chain links TRBV24-1 with TRBJ2-5; D is undetermined. Trimming cost V 6 bases and J 5 bases, with 12 bases left between them. CDR1 is KGHDR and CDR2 is SFDVKD in the germline V gene. The CDR3 is 13 amino acids. CDR3 residues: CATSTMVSETQYF. CDR3 in DNA: TGTGCCACCAGTACAATGGTGTCGGAGACCCAGTACTTC.

The chain links TRBV27 to TRBJ1-6; TRBD1 agrees at 10 bases. In germline, CDR1 is MNHEY, CDR2 SMNVEV (reference sequence). The CDR3 totals 14 residues. V lost 8 bases to trimming and J lost 7 bases; unmatched junction nucleotides: 5. CDR3 residues: CASARQGANSPLHF. In DNA, the CDR3 is TGTGCCAGCGCCAGACAGGGGGCCAATTCACCCCTCCACTTT.